This entry lists 26 T cell receptor beta chains sequenced from one sample in a study of identifying expanded T cells in peripheral blood. TCRdb keeps only in-frame clones here, not all; method: immunoSEQ multiplex PCR. The sample holds approximately 86,000 clones, around 83% seen once. The sample was blood. The origin of the receptors is a person aged 18 to 75 in good health.

The V call is TRBV2, the J call TRBJ1-4, with D uncertain. The CDR3 contains 15 residues. Germline CDR1 is SNHLY and CDR2 is FYNNEI. With 6 bases removed from V and 0 bases from J, the gap between germline ends came to 11 bases. This chain's CDR3 is CASRKMTATNEKLFF. CDR3 DNA sequence: TGTGCCAGCAGAAAAATGACTGCAACTAATGAAAAACTGTTTTTT.

This clone was observed a single time. This rearrangement joins TRBV4-3 to TRBJ2-1; D remains ambiguous. The germline V gene has CDR1 LGHNA and CDR2 YSLEER. V was cut by 4 bases and J by 4 bases, with 20 bases left in between. CDR3 length: 17 residues. The CDR3 DNA reads as TGCGCCAGCAGCCCGAATCCCCTTGGGTTTTGGTACAATGAGCAGTTCTTC. Encoded protein: CASSPNPLGFWYNEQFF.

The chain combines TRBV28 with TRBJ1-5; 8 bases are a match to TRBD1. J was trimmed by 6 bases and V by 6 bases; bases with no gene match: 7. Germline V gene data show CDR1 as MDHEN and CDR2 as SYDVKM. The CDR3 totals 14 residues. This CDR3 is CASRRTGHRQPQHF. In nucleotides, the CDR3 is TGTGCCAGCAGACGGACAGGGCATCGTCAGCCCCAGCATTTT.

This clone was seen a handful of times. The rearrangement joins TRBV19 to TRBJ1-6, with D unresolved. V lost 3 bases and J lost 0, with 3 bases in between. The CDR3 consists of 14 residues. The germline gives CDR1 LNHDA, CDR2 SQIVND (reference sequence). This chain's CDR3 is CASSISSYNSPLHF. CDR3 in DNA: TGTGCCAGTAGTATCAGCTCCTATAATTCACCCCTCCACTTT.

The chain uses TRBV2 and TRBJ2-3, with 9 bases lining up with TRBD2. Unmatched junction bases numbered 4, after V lost 5 bases and J lost 4 bases. The CDR3 is 14 residues long. Germline CDR1 SNHLY, CDR2 FYNNEI. The CDR3 DNA follows: TGTGCCAGCAGTCCGACTAGCGGTTCAGATACGCAGTATTTT. Translation gives CASSPTSGSDTQYF.

This clone was seen only a few times. The chain joins TRBV30 to TRBJ2-3; no clear D. V was trimmed by 2 bases and J by 8 bases, leaving 14 bases between them. The CDR3 is made up of 13 amino acids. Germline V gene lookup returns CDR1 GTSNPN and CDR2 SVGIG (reference sequence). CDR3: CAWSKGPAGTQYF. For the CDR3, the DNA is TGTGCCTGGAGTAAAGGACCGGCCGGTACGCAGTATTTT.

The chain uses TRBV30 and TRBJ1-1, with TRBD1 matching over 8 bases. J was trimmed by 1 base and V by 2 bases; bases with no gene match: 6. The CDR3 sequence is 15 residues long. CDR1 and CDR2 (germline): GTSNPN, SVGIG (reference sequence). CDR3 sequence: CAWSSPGTGNTEAFF. DNA of the CDR3: TGTGCCTGGAGTTCCCCCGGGACAGGGAACACTGAAGCTTTCTTT. Supplemented by reference TRBV30 and TRBJ1-1, the full variable domain reads SQTIHQWPATLVQPVGSPLSLECTVEGTSNPNLYWYRQAAGRGLQLLFYSVGIGQISSEVPQNLSASRPQDRQFILSSKKLLLSDSGFYLCAWSSPGTGNTEAFFGQGTRLTVV.

The chain joins TRBV5-1 to TRBJ2-5; D is ambiguous. The CDR3 spans 15 residues. V gave up 2 bases and J gave up 1 base, with 12 bases separating them. Germline V gene sequence: CDR1 SGHRS, CDR2 YFSETQ. The CDR3 is CASSFPWGGQETQYF. The CDR3 DNA is TGCGCCAGCAGCTTCCCATGGGGTGGCCAAGAGACCCAGTACTTC.

In its sample, this clone was seen once. V and J are TRBV11-2 and TRBJ2-7; D may be TRBD1 or TRBD2 (5 bases each). The CDR3 totals 14 residues. V was cut by 6 bases and J by 0 bases, with 12 bases left in between. Germline V gene data show CDR1 as SGHAT and CDR2 as FQNNGV. In nucleotides, the CDR3 is TGTGCCAGCAGGGCTTGGGACCGCTCCTACGAGCAGTACTTC. Amino acids: CASRAWDRSYEQYF.

The chain couples TRBV30 to TRBJ1-2; D call uncertain. The CDR3 covers 12 residues. The V gene lost 4 bases and the J gene lost 2 bases, with 8 bases spanning the gap. CDR1 is GTSNPN and CDR2 is SVGIG in the germline V gene (reference sequence). The CDR3 sequence is CAWTRINYGYTF. For the CDR3, the DNA is TGTGCCTGGACTCGGATAAACTATGGCTACACCTTC.

This chain uses TRBV7-6 with TRBJ1-1; no reliable D call. The CDR3 is made up of 12 amino acids. Between the trimmed V and J ends, which lost 5 bases and 5 bases, there was a span of 9 bases. Looked up from germline, CDR1 is SGHVS and CDR2 is FNYEAQ. The CDR3 sequence is CASSPAITEAFF. In nucleotides, the CDR3 is TGTGCCAGCAGCCCAGCCATTACTGAAGCTTTCTTT.

This chain uses TRBV19 with TRBJ2-6; D may be TRBD2 (6 bases). This CDR3 is 14 amino acids long. Trimming pared 9 bases from V and 3 bases from J, leaving 12 bases between. The V gene's germline CDR1 is LNHDA and CDR2 SQIVND (reference sequence). The CDR3 protein is CASLGTFGANVLTF. CDR3 bases: TGTGCCAGCCTCGGGACTTTTGGGGCCAACGTCCTGACTTTC.

This clone was counted only a few times. This rearrangement joins TRBV2 to TRBJ1-4, with 7 bases that match TRBD1. Germline CDR1 is SNHLY and CDR2 is FYNNEI. This CDR3 contains 15 residues. With V trimmed by 6 bases and J by 5 bases, 9 bases remained unmatched. CDR3 loop: CASRETGTANEKLFF. In DNA form, the CDR3 reads TGTGCCAGCAGAGAGACCGGGACAGCGAATGAAAAACTGTTTTTT.

V usage is TRBV2 and J usage is TRBJ2-7; no firm D call. Trimming took 7 bases from V and 3 from J, leaving 13 bases between them. This CDR3 contains 13 residues. CDR1 and CDR2 (germline): SNHLY, FYNNEI. This CDR3 reads CASNEPDIYEQYF. The CDR3 nucleotides are TGTGCCAGCAACGAGCCAGATATCTACGAGCAGTACTTC.

V gene TRBV27 combines with J gene TRBJ1-1, with unresolved D. The CDR3 runs to 15 residues. V lost 3 bases to trimming and J lost 0 bases, with 11 bases between them. Germline V gene data show CDR1 as MNHEY and CDR2 as SMNVEV (reference sequence). The CDR3 DNA reads as TGTGCCAGCAGTTTTACGCTAAGCATGAACACTGAAGCTTTCTTT. Encoded protein: CASSFTLSMNTEAFF.

This clone turned up a few times. For the CDR3, the DNA is TGTGCCAGCAGCCCAACGGGACTAGCGGTCTACAATGAGCAGTTCTTC. Protein sequence: CASSPTGLAVYNEQFF. V usage is TRBV7-3 and J usage is TRBJ2-1; TRBD2 agrees at 11 bases. The germline V gene encodes CDR1 SGHTA and CDR2 FQGTGA. The CDR3 consists of 16 residues. The V gene end was trimmed by 5 bases and the J gene end by 3 bases; junction bases not matched to a gene: 6.

The chain uses TRBV11-3 and TRBJ2-2; 8 positions agree with TRBD1. J lost 2 bases, V lost 3 bases, and 5 bases had no gene match. This CDR3 comprises 16 residues. The germline V gene has CDR1 SGHNT and CDR2 YENEEA. CDR3 residues: CASSFDRGPNTGELFF. CDR3 sequence (DNA): TGTGCCAGCAGCTTCGACAGGGGTCCAAACACCGGGGAGCTGTTTTTT.

V usage is TRBV6-5 and J usage is TRBJ1-1; no firm D call. CDR1 and CDR2 from the germline V gene are MNHEY and SVGAGI. The CDR3 covers 15 residues. V lost 0 bases and J lost 1, with 9 bases in between. This CDR3 reads CASSYSGYTNTEAFF. As DNA, the CDR3 is TGTGCCAGCAGTTACTCGGGTTACACGAACACTGAAGCTTTCTTT.

This chain joins TRBV11-2 and TRBJ1-1; D gene ambiguous. Germline CDR1 SGHAT, CDR2 FQNNGV. There are 14 residues in the CDR3. The V end lost 7 bases, the J end lost 0 bases, and 12 bases lay between the germline ends. The CDR3 sequence is CASTEGFLNTEAFF. CDR3 nucleotide sequence: TGTGCCAGCACTGAGGGATTCCTGAACACTGAAGCTTTCTTT.

The chain has TRBV29-1 and TRBJ1-4; D call uncertain. This CDR3 is built from 12 residues. V was clipped by 4 bases and J by 4 bases, with 7 bases between them. CDR1 SQVTM and CDR2 ANQGSEA come from the germline V gene. In DNA, the CDR3 is TGCAGCGTTGGACAAAATAATGAAAAACTGTTTTTT. This translates into CSVGQNNEKLFF.

The chain employs TRBV30 and TRBJ2-3, with TRBD2 matching over 9 bases. This CDR3 is 14 amino acids long. With 4 bases clipped from V and 5 bases from J, the junction kept 7 bases outside the gene matches. Germline values: CDR1 GTSNPN, CDR2 SVGIG (reference sequence). In nucleotides, the CDR3 is TGTGCCTGGACTCCGGGACTAGCAGTAGATACGCAGTATTTT. It encodes CAWTPGLAVDTQYF.

In this sample, this clone turned up a few times. The chain carries TRBV27 and TRBJ1-2; 9 bases are shared with TRBD1. J lost 4 bases, V lost 2 bases, and 2 bases had no gene match. Per the germline V gene, CDR1 is MNHEY and CDR2 is SMNVEV (reference sequence). This CDR3 region has 14 residues. The DNA for the CDR3 is TGTGCCAGCAGTTTAAGGGGACAGGGCTATGGCTACACCTTC. It encodes CASSLRGQGYGYTF.

V and J are TRBV5-1 and TRBJ2-3; TRBD2 matches at 10 bases. The CDR3 has 17 residues. Germline CDR1 is SGHRS and CDR2 is YFSETQ. V was pared by 0 bases and J by 5 bases, with 9 bases of the junction left unmatched. DNA of the CDR3: TGCGCCAGCAGCTTGGCCAAAGCGGGGGGGCTCAAAGATACGCAGTATTTT. Amino acids: CASSLAKAGGLKDTQYF.

This chain links TRBV11-3 with TRBJ2-1; weak D call: TRBD1 (7 bases). Germline V gene sequence: CDR1 SGHNT, CDR2 YENEEA. The CDR3 length is 14 residues. The V gene lost 1 base and the J gene lost 10 bases, with 14 bases spanning the gap. CDR3 DNA sequence: TGTGCCAGCAGCTTAGTTGCAGGGGGAGGCGAGCAGTTCTTC. Translation: CASSLVAGGGEQFF.

The genes are TRBV5-1 and TRBJ1-1; D is undetermined. The germline gives CDR1 SGHRS, CDR2 YFSETQ. The V end was cut by 1 base, the J end by 4 bases, with 11 bases between. This CDR3 has 14 residues. This chain's CDR3 is CASSLTGSGTEAFF. The CDR3, as DNA: TGCGCCAGCAGCTTGACCGGGTCGGGCACTGAAGCTTTCTTT.

The CDR3 coding sequence is TGTGCCAGCAGCCGCAGCGGGGGGAGCTCCTACAATGAGCAGTTCTTC. Protein sequence: CASSRSGGSSYNEQFF. This chain connects TRBV7-3 to TRBJ2-1, with TRBD2 matching 9 bases. The ends lost 5 bases at V and 0 bases at J; junction bases unmatched: 5. The CDR3 is made up of 16 amino acids. The germline gives CDR1 SGHTA, CDR2 FQGTGA.